These T cell receptor beta chains were read from a single sample in a study of cytomegalovirus exposure and HLA in healthy donors. Sequencing was performed with immunoSEQ multiplex PCR; in TCRdb, only in-frame clones are kept and a portion is missing. Of 100,000 to 150,000 clones in the sample, 83% were seen once. Sequencing input: PBMCs. The source of these receptors is a woman in her thirties or forties in good health and CMV-seropositive. Both conserved end residues are part of each CDR3. D genes are given only for firm matches. Only part of the rows carry a size: once, few, many, or a class if the clone is expanded.

size: .; V: TRBV5-1; J: TRBJ1-4; D: .; DNA: TGCGCCAGCAGCTTGGGAGGGAATTCGGAAAAACTGTTTTTT; CDR3: CASSLGGNSEKLFF
size: .; V: TRBV2; J: TRBJ1-2; D: TRBD1; DNA: TGTGCCAGCCAGGGGGGATCGGGCGGCTACACCTTC; CDR3: CASQGGSGGYTF
size: few; V: TRBV27; J: TRBJ2-3; D: .; DNA: TGTGCCAGCAGCGGGGGGCTCAGGACAGATACGCAGTATTTT; CDR3: CASSGGLRTDTQYF
size: .; V: TRBV6-5; J: TRBJ2-7; D: .; DNA: TGTGCCAGCAGTTACTCGCTAGCAGGCTACTACGAGCAGTACTTC; CDR3: CASSYSLAGYYEQYF
size: .; V: TRBV10-3; J: TRBJ1-3; D: TRBD1; DNA: TGTGCCACCGGACCGGACAGGGGGACTGGAAACACCATATATTTT; CDR3: CATGPDRGTGNTIYF
size: .; V: TRBV9; J: TRBJ2-7; D: .; DNA: TGTGCCAGCAGCGGAAGCGGGCAGAGCTCCTACGAGCAGTACTTC; CDR3: CASSGSGQSSYEQYF
size: .; V: TRBV5-1; J: TRBJ2-5; D: .; DNA: TGCGCCAGCAGCTTTACCGATGGGGCAGAGACCCAGTACTTC; CDR3: CASSFTDGAETQYF
size: few; V: TRBV27; J: TRBJ2-1; D: .; DNA: TGTGCCAGCAGGGTTGGCAGCGACTACAATGAGCAGTTCTTC; CDR3: CASRVGSDYNEQFF
size: .; V: TRBV6-1; J: TRBJ1-6; D: TRBD1; DNA: TGTGCCAGCAGTGACAGGGGGTTACATAATTCACCCCTCCACTTT; CDR3: CASSDRGLHNSPLHF
size: .; V: TRBV5-4; J: TRBJ2-3; D: TRBD2; DNA: TGTGCCAGCAGCTTGTTATCGGGAGGGCCTTTAGATACGCAGTATTTT; CDR3: CASSLLSGGPLDTQYF
size: once; V: TRBV28; J: TRBJ1-1; D: .; DNA: TGTGCCAGCAGTTTCGGCCCCTTTGGGGGGGCTTTCTTT; CDR3: CASSFGPFGGAFF
size: .; V: TRBV5-4; J: TRBJ2-7; D: TRBD2; DNA: TGTGCCAGCAAAAACGGGACTAGCGGTCTTTCCTTC; CDR3: CASKNGTSGLSF
size: .; V: TRBV6-5; J: TRBJ2-7; D: TRBD1; DNA: TGTGCCAGCAGTTATTCCGGGACAGGGGCCTCCGAGCAGTACTTC; CDR3: CASSYSGTGASEQYF
size: .; V: TRBV9; J: TRBJ2-3; D: .; DNA: TGTGCCAGCAGCGTAGTGGGTCAGGCTAGCACAGATACGCAGTATTTT; CDR3: CASSVVGQASTDTQYF
size: .; V: TRBV9; J: TRBJ1-2; D: .; DNA: TGTGCCAGCAGCGTAGATCAGGGTGGCGGCTACACCTTC; CDR3: CASSVDQGGGYTF
size: .; V: TRBV7-2; J: TRBJ2-7; D: TRBD2; DNA: TGTGCCAGCACAATCAGCGGGAGTGTTTACGAGCAGTACTTC; CDR3: CASTISGSVYEQYF
size: .; V: TRBV27; J: TRBJ1-1; D: TRBD1; DNA: TGTGCCAGCAGTCTATCTACAGGGGGTTTTTCTGAAGCTTTCTTT; CDR3: CASSLSTGGFSEAFF
size: once; V: TRBV7-8; J: TRBJ2-5; D: TRBD2; DNA: TGTGCCAGCAGCCTGCTCCGACTAGCGGCACAAGAGACCCAGTACTTC; CDR3: CASSLLRLAAQETQYF
size: .; V: TRBV5-1; J: TRBJ1-1; D: TRBD1; DNA: TGCGCCAGCAGCTCCACTGACGCAGGCTTCACAGGGGTGGGCACTGAAGCTTTCTTT; CDR3: CASSSTDAGFTGVGTEAFF
size: few; V: TRBV6-1; J: TRBJ1-2; D: TRBD1; DNA: TGTGCCAGCAGTGGAGGACAGGGGATAGGGTATGGCTACACCTTC; CDR3: CASSGGQGIGYGYTF
size: .; V: TRBV15; J: TRBJ1-6; D: .; DNA: TGTGCCACCAGCAGAATGGACAAGGGGCCCAATTCACCCCTCCACTTT; CDR3: CATSRMDKGPNSPLHF
size: .; V: TRBV25-1; J: TRBJ2-7; D: .; DNA: TGTGCCAGCAGTGGGGGAACCGGGGGATTTGCCGAGCAGTACTTC; CDR3: CASSGGTGGFAEQYF
size: .; V: TRBV11-2; J: TRBJ2-7; D: .; DNA: TGTGCCAGCAGCAGCAACAGGTGGGAGCAGTACTTC; CDR3: CASSSNRWEQYF
size: .; V: TRBV4-1; J: TRBJ2-7; D: TRBD1; DNA: TGCGCCAGCAGCCAGGGGACAGGGGTGCGCTACGAGCAGTACTTC; CDR3: CASSQGTGVRYEQYF
size: .; V: TRBV10-3; J: TRBJ2-7; D: TRBD2; DNA: TGTGCCATCAGGACTAGCGGCAAACCCTACGAGCAGTACTTC; CDR3: CAIRTSGKPYEQYF
size: .; V: TRBV14; J: TRBJ1-2; D: .; DNA: TGTGCCAGCAGCCGAGGCCAGTCTTATGGCTACACCTTC; CDR3: CASSRGQSYGYTF
size: .; V: TRBV28; J: TRBJ2-1; D: TRBD2; DNA: TGTGCCAGCAGTTTAATGGGGACTAGCGGGTTGAATGAGCAGTTCTTC; CDR3: CASSLMGTSGLNEQFF
size: .; V: TRBV5-6; J: TRBJ1-2; D: .; DNA: TGTGCCAGCAGCTTGGGCCAGAACAACTATGGCTACACCTTC; CDR3: CASSLGQNNYGYTF
size: .; V: TRBV13; J: TRBJ2-2; D: TRBD1; DNA: TGTGCCAGCAGTCCCCAGACAGGGGGCGCAGCCGGGGAGCTGTTTTTT; CDR3: CASSPQTGGAAGELFF
size: .; V: TRBV7-6; J: TRBJ2-7; D: TRBD2; DNA: TGTGCCAGCAGTACAGGACTAGCGGGAGGGCCGGAGTACGAGCAGTACTTC; CDR3: CASSTGLAGGPEYEQYF
size: once; V: TRBV28; J: TRBJ2-7; D: TRBD2; DNA: TGTGCCAGCACCCAAACTAGCGGTTCTACTTACGAGCAGTACTTC; CDR3: CASTQTSGSTYEQYF
size: few; V: TRBV5-5; J: TRBJ2-1; D: TRBD2; DNA: TGTGCCAGCAGCTTGGTTTTCTTGCGGGAGGCCTACAATGAGCAGTTCTTC; CDR3: CASSLVFLREAYNEQFF
size: .; V: TRBV19; J: TRBJ1-6; D: .; DNA: TGTGCCAGTAGTCCCGGCGGGGATAATTCACCCCTCCACTTT; CDR3: CASSPGGDNSPLHF
size: .; V: TRBV6-4; J: TRBJ2-1; D: TRBD2; DNA: TGTGCCAGCAGTGACTCGGCTAGCGGGGACCACAATGAGCAGTTCTTC; CDR3: CASSDSASGDHNEQFF
size: .; V: TRBV4-3; J: TRBJ2-2; D: .; DNA: TGCGCCAGCACACCAACTCCGGGGGACACCGGGGAGCTGTTTTTT; CDR3: CASTPTPGDTGELFF
size: .; V: TRBV5-4; J: TRBJ1-3; D: TRBD1; DNA: TGTGCCAGCAGCTTCGGGACAGCGTCTGGAAACACCATATATTTT; CDR3: CASSFGTASGNTIYF
size: once; V: TRBV5-1; J: TRBJ2-3; D: .; DNA: TGCGCCAGCAGCTTGGTTATCTCCACCGCGGATACGCAGTATTTT; CDR3: CASSLVISTADTQYF
size: once; V: TRBV7-2; J: TRBJ2-1; D: .; DNA: TGTGCCAGCAGCTTATTCGAGTTCGGGAATGAGCAGTTCTTC; CDR3: CASSLFEFGNEQFF
size: .; V: TRBV7-6; J: TRBJ2-5; D: .; DNA: TGTGCCAGCAGCTCCCTGCCTTCTGGGTCGGGTGTGAAGACCCAGTACTTC; CDR3: CASSSLPSGSGVKTQYF
size: .; V: TRBV4-2; J: TRBJ1-2; D: .; DNA: TGTGCCAGCAGCCAAGACGGCCAGGTGCGTCCCTTAAACTATGGCTACACCTTC; CDR3: CASSQDGQVRPLNYGYTF
size: .; V: TRBV19; J: TRBJ2-2; D: TRBD2; DNA: TGTGCCAGTAGTATCGGACTAGCGAACGGGGAGCTGTTTTTT; CDR3: CASSIGLANGELFF
size: .; V: TRBV7-9; J: TRBJ2-3; D: TRBD2; DNA: TGTGCCAGCAGCTTAAGCGGGAGCCCGACAGATACGCAGTATTTT; CDR3: CASSLSGSPTDTQYF
size: .; V: TRBV27; J: TRBJ2-7; D: .; DNA: TGTGCCAGCAGTTCGGGACTGTCCTACGAGCAGTACTTC; CDR3: CASSSGLSYEQYF
size: .; V: TRBV6-6; J: TRBJ2-2; D: TRBD2; DNA: TGTGCCAGCAATAGCGGGAGTACCGGGGAGCTGTTTTTT; CDR3: CASNSGSTGELFF
size: .; V: TRBV20-1; J: TRBJ2-7; D: .; DNA: TGCAGTGAGAAGGCCCGGGGCGAGCAGTACTTC; CDR3: CSEKARGEQYF
size: .; V: TRBV27; J: TRBJ1-5; D: .; DNA: TGTGCCAGCAGTTTCCGGAATCAGCCCCAGCATTTT; CDR3: CASSFRNQPQHF
size: .; V: TRBV7-9; J: TRBJ1-3; D: TRBD1; DNA: TGTGCCAGCAGCTTAGGGACAGGGGGCAGTGCTGGAAACACCATATATTTT; CDR3: CASSLGTGGSAGNTIYF
size: .; V: TRBV14; J: TRBJ2-5; D: .; DNA: TGTGCCAGCAGTGGAGAATGGCGGGAGACCCAGTACTTC; CDR3: CASSGEWRETQYF
size: .; V: TRBV7-3; J: TRBJ1-1; D: .; DNA: TGTGCCAGCAGCTCAGGGGTGAACACTGAAGCTTTCTTT; CDR3: CASSSGVNTEAFF
size: .; V: TRBV2; J: TRBJ2-7; D: .; DNA: TGTGCCACCGACGAGCAGTACTTC; CDR3: CATDEQYF
size: few; V: TRBV10-2; J: TRBJ2-2; D: .; DNA: TGCGCCAGCACAGAGGGAGTGTACACCGGGGAGCTGTTTTTT; CDR3: CASTEGVYTGELFF
size: .; V: TRBV6-1; J: TRBJ2-2; D: TRBD2; DNA: TGTGCCAGCAGTTCCCGTAGCGGGTCCACCGGGGAGCTGTTTTTT; CDR3: CASSSRSGSTGELFF
size: .; V: TRBV10-3; J: TRBJ1-5; D: .; DNA: TGTGCCATCAGTGAGTCGGCAGGGGGCAATCAGCCCCAGCATTTT; CDR3: CAISESAGGNQPQHF
size: once; V: TRBV11-2; J: TRBJ2-5; D: TRBD2; DNA: TGTGCCAGCAGCCCTCGGACTAGCGGGCGGCAAGAGACCCAGTACTTC; CDR3: CASSPRTSGRQETQYF